The rows below give T cell receptor beta chains drawn from one sample of a study of blood T cell repertoires in COVID-19. Clones were read by immunoSEQ multiplex PCR, and TCRdb kept only the in-frame ones, dropping some. The table shows under 75,000 clones, with 80% to 90% occurring only once. Sequenced input: peripheral blood. Receptors originate from a woman aged 18-29 years with acute or convalescent COVID-19. Each CDR3 is given without its conserved first and last residue.

j_gene: TRBJ2-1
v_gene: TRBV5-6
CDR3aa: ASSFTGTGNEQF

j_gene: TRBJ1-1
v_gene: TRBV30
CDR3aa: AYERENTEAF

j_gene: TRBJ2-4
v_gene: TRBV30
CDR3aa: AWSDPRQLAKNIQY

j_gene: TRBJ2-1
v_gene: TRBV27
CDR3aa: ASRLGAGANSYNEQF

j_gene: TRBJ1-4
v_gene: TRBV18
CDR3aa: ASSPSGTNEKLF

j_gene: TRBJ1-2
v_gene: TRBV30
CDR3aa: AWSVLVGPTRGYT

j_gene: TRBJ1-5
v_gene: TRBV7-2
CDR3aa: ASSLGRTGAVQPQH

j_gene: TRBJ1-2
v_gene: TRBV4-2
CDR3aa: ASSQGGDLLYGYT

j_gene: TRBJ1-4
v_gene: TRBV7-8
CDR3aa: ASSLNRASGEKLF

j_gene: TRBJ2-3
v_gene: TRBV6-5
CDR3aa: ASRTGLQDTQY

j_gene: TRBJ1-4
v_gene: TRBV15
CDR3aa: ATNPGGEQRAKLF

j_gene: TRBJ2-7
v_gene: TRBV5-1
CDR3aa: ASSSRDNARYEQY

j_gene: TRBJ1-5
v_gene: TRBV6-6
CDR3aa: ASSYVQGVGQPQH

j_gene: TRBJ1-2
v_gene: TRBV30
CDR3aa: AWSNRAYGYT

j_gene: TRBJ2-2
v_gene: TRBV20-1
CDR3aa: SASSQGANTGELF

j_gene: TRBJ1-2
v_gene: TRBV7-2
CDR3aa: ASSPGGAYGYT

j_gene: TRBJ1-5
v_gene: TRBV6-5
CDR3aa: ASRVSRDQPQH

j_gene: TRBJ1-2
v_gene: TRBV28
CDR3aa: ASSLSRQGHGYT

j_gene: TRBJ2-4
v_gene: TRBV29-1
CDR3aa: SGLAGPKNIQY

j_gene: TRBJ1-1
v_gene: TRBV2
CDR3aa: ASSEAHPMNTEAF

j_gene: TRBJ1-1
v_gene: TRBV11-2
CDR3aa: ASSVYQATATEAF

j_gene: TRBJ1-2
v_gene: TRBV7-9
CDR3aa: ASSLGGQGYT

j_gene: TRBJ1-4
v_gene: TRBV4-1
CDR3aa: ASSLRQGNNEKLF

j_gene: TRBJ2-3
v_gene: TRBV7-8
CDR3aa: ASSSGQGVTDTQY

j_gene: TRBJ2-7
v_gene: TRBV5-5
CDR3aa: ASIWREGPYEQY

j_gene: TRBJ2-1
v_gene: TRBV5-8
CDR3aa: ASSLSPLQAPLPYNEQF

j_gene: TRBJ1-1
v_gene: TRBV7-8
CDR3aa: ASSSRGQLTNTEAF

j_gene: TRBJ1-5
v_gene: TRBV15
CDR3aa: ATSRSTQGEAQH

j_gene: TRBJ1-1
v_gene: TRBV6-5
CDR3aa: ASSYSRDSEAF

j_gene: TRBJ1-4
v_gene: TRBV5-6
CDR3aa: ASSRRDATNEKLF

j_gene: TRBJ1-3
v_gene: TRBV30
CDR3aa: AWSPGQTGNTIY

j_gene: TRBJ1-3
v_gene: TRBV7-9
CDR3aa: ASRGTGNTIY

j_gene: TRBJ2-1
v_gene: TRBV6-5
CDR3aa: ASSLEEGVGGEQF

j_gene: TRBJ1-3
v_gene: TRBV13
CDR3aa: ASSLTGSSGNTIY

j_gene: TRBJ1-2
v_gene: TRBV4-1
CDR3aa: ASSQRDRNYGYT

j_gene: TRBJ1-6
v_gene: TRBV15
CDR3aa: ATSRDQGSGSPLH

j_gene: TRBJ2-2
v_gene: TRBV7-8
CDR3aa: ASSLHGTSGRANTGELF

j_gene: TRBJ1-1
v_gene: TRBV10-2
CDR3aa: ASSEGQVQAF

j_gene: TRBJ2-6
v_gene: TRBV5-5
CDR3aa: ASSLTPRGGANVLT

j_gene: TRBJ1-1
v_gene: TRBV27
CDR3aa: ASRTGQQNTEAF

j_gene: TRBJ1-1
v_gene: TRBV19
CDR3aa: ASSLGHLNTEAF

j_gene: TRBJ2-1
v_gene: TRBV4-3
CDR3aa: ASSQDGTSGGEQF

j_gene: TRBJ2-1
v_gene: TRBV5-1
CDR3aa: ASSLDPGSYNEQF

j_gene: TRBJ2-2
v_gene: TRBV19
CDR3aa: ASTNPNTGELF

j_gene: TRBJ2-1
v_gene: TRBV28
CDR3aa: ASSFTSGLSYNEQF

j_gene: TRBJ1-5
v_gene: TRBV2
CDR3aa: ASSGNLGVNYQH

j_gene: TRBJ1-2
v_gene: TRBV5-1
CDR3aa: ASGRGQGFDGYT

j_gene: TRBJ1-2
v_gene: TRBV9
CDR3aa: ASSVGPGGAYGYT

j_gene: TRBJ1-1
v_gene: TRBV12-3/TRBV12-4
CDR3aa: ASSLGANTEAF

j_gene: TRBJ1-2
v_gene: TRBV5-1
CDR3aa: ASSLQGNYGYT

j_gene: TRBJ1-2
v_gene: TRBV4-1
CDR3aa: ASSQVAGKET

j_gene: TRBJ2-5
v_gene: TRBV28
CDR3aa: ASSLGGTGSETQY

j_gene: TRBJ1-1
v_gene: TRBV5-1
CDR3aa: ASSLAAGMNTEAF

j_gene: TRBJ2-1
v_gene: TRBV18
CDR3aa: ASSPGLAGSDEQF